The next 26 T cell receptor beta chains were all read from a single sample in a study of T-cell reconstitution after alpha-beta-depleted transplantation in children. Researchers prepared the TCRbeta library using unique molecular identifiers, the study reports. Via MiXCR, TCRdb re-called the PCR reads, giving one row per CDR3 protein. This table holds fewer than 750,000 distinct CDR3 sequences, 20% to 30% found once. The material sequenced was PBMCs, taken before TCRalphabeta/CD19-depleted stem cell transplant. The source is a boy younger than two with Wiskott-Aldrich syndrome, due to receive a stem cell transplant.

The chain couples TRBV7-9 to TRBJ1-1, with unresolved D. Trimming took off 7 bases at V and 3 bases at J, with 18 bases between the two ends. Germline values: CDR1 SEHNR, CDR2 FQNEAQ (reference sequence). This CDR3 comprises 15 residues. The CDR3 bases are TGTGCCAGCACCCCGTCCAGAAATGGGGACACTGAAGCTTTCTTT. This codes for CASTPSRNGDTEAFF.

In this sample, this clonotype turned up a few times. The chain uses TRBV5-1 and TRBJ2-5, with 7 bases lining up with TRBD1. From germline, CDR1 is SGHRS and CDR2 YFSETQ. V was pared by 5 bases and J by 14 bases, with 9 bases of the junction left unmatched. The CDR3 has 11 residues. The CDR3 reads CASRGQSRVYF. DNA for the CDR3: TGCGCCAGCAGGGGACAGAGCCGAGTTTACTTC. The whole variable domain, filled in from reference TRBV5-1 and TRBJ2-5, reads KAGVTQTPRYLIKTRGQQVTLSCSPISGHRSVSWYQQTPGQGLQFLFEYFSETQRNKGNFPGRFSGRQFSNSRSEMNVSTLELGDSALYLCASRGQSRVYFGPGTRLLVL.

This clonotype has a handful of counts. V usage is TRBV20-1 and J usage is TRBJ1-2; D unclear. Germline V lookup: CDR1 DFQATT, CDR2 SNEGSKA (reference sequence). The V gene lost 6 bases and the J gene lost 2 bases, with 13 bases spanning the gap. This CDR3 comprises 13 residues. In DNA form, the CDR3 reads TGCAGTGCAATGATAGACGGAAACTATGGCTACACCTTC. It translates to CSAMIDGNYGYTF.

The chain uses TRBV12-3 or TRBV12-4 and TRBJ2-5; no clear D gene. Trimming removed 6 bases from V and 2 bases from J, with 13 bases in between. CDR3 length: 14 residues. CDR3 nucleotides: TGTGCCAGCAGCCGATACTGGGGTCAAGAGACCCAGTACTTC. Translation: CASSRYWGQETQYF.

The chain uses TRBV7-9 and TRBJ1-2, with unresolved D. The V and J ends lost 5 bases and 1 base respectively, with 14 bases between them. The CDR3 is 15 residues long. Germline CDR1 SEHNR, CDR2 FQNEAQ (reference sequence). CDR3 sequence reads: CASSLDWPLNYGYTF. In DNA, the CDR3 is TGTGCCAGCAGCCTCGACTGGCCGCTTAACTATGGCTACACCTTC.

This clonotype was observed a handful of times. The chain recombines TRBV20-1 with TRBJ2-5; maybe TRBD2 (5 bases). Trimming left V 4 bases short and J 2 bases short, with 11 bases between. Germline-derived CDR1 and CDR2 are DFQATT and SNEGSKA (reference sequence). The length of the CDR3 is 13 residues. CDR3 nucleotide sequence: TGCAGTGCTACTCCTACGGGGCAAGAGACCCAGTACTTC. Translating it yields CSATPTGQETQYF.

This clonotype has just a few counts. The rearrangement links TRBV6-1 to TRBJ1-2, with 7 bases fitting TRBD1. V trimming: 9 bases; J trimming: 1 base; junction bases outside the gene matches: 8. The CDR3 totals 14 residues. CDR1 and CDR2 (germline): MNHNS, SASEGT. The CDR3 DNA sequence: TGTGCCAGTCGGACAGGCGCGTTTAACTATGGCTACACCTTC. Protein sequence: CASRTGAFNYGYTF.

The chain combines TRBV9 with TRBJ2-1, with a tentative D call TRBD1 (6 bases). Germline CDR1 and CDR2: SGDLS and YYNGEE. The V end lost 4 bases, the J end lost 5 bases, and 16 bases lay between the germline ends. The CDR3 contains 15 residues. The CDR3 loop is CASSTNPTGHNEQFF. The CDR3 DNA follows: TGTGCCAGCAGCACCAACCCGACAGGCCACAATGAGCAGTTCTTC.

The chain links TRBV12-3 or TRBV12-4 to TRBJ2-5; the match to TRBD2 covers 9 bases. The ends lost 9 bases at V and 0 bases at J; junction bases unmatched: 23. This CDR3 contains 20 residues. The CDR3 DNA follows: TGTGCCAGTTCGGGGACTACTCGGGGACTAGCAATGGGGAACCAAGAGACCCAGTACTTC. Translating gives CASSGTTRGLAMGNQETQYF.

The chain joins TRBV20-1 to TRBJ2-7; D not certain. From germline, CDR1 is DFQATT and CDR2 SNEGSKA (reference sequence). The ends were cut back, 3 bases at V and 0 bases at J, with 9 bases in the middle. The CDR3 contains 13 residues. CDR3 coding DNA: TGCAGTGCTAGGAGGCAGAACTCCTACGAGCAGTACTTC. Its translation is CSARRQNSYEQYF.

The V and J genes are TRBV9 and TRBJ2-5; D could derive from TRBD1 or TRBD2 (8 bases each). CDR3 length equals 18 residues. V lost 0 bases, J lost 1 base, and 19 bases lay in between. Germline V gene lookup returns CDR1 SGDLS and CDR2 YYNGEE. CDR3 sequence: CASSVAGGDRSTQETQYF. The CDR3 DNA is TGTGCCAGCAGCGTAGCGGGGGGGGACAGGTCGACCCAAGAGACCCAGTACTTC.

This clonotype was seen more than once but under ten times. V is TRBV4-1 and J is TRBJ2-1, with 8 bases fitting TRBD1. The CDR3 contains 15 residues. V lost 3 bases, J lost 6 bases, and 7 bases stayed unmatched. Germline-derived CDR1 and CDR2 are MGHRA and YSYEKL. CDR3 DNA sequence: TGCGCCAGCAGCCAGCGTGGACAGGGTGTCAATGAGCAGTTCTTC. It encodes CASSQRGQGVNEQFF.

This clonotype turned up a few times. In DNA form, the CDR3 reads TGCGCCAGCAGCGGGGGACAGAGCTCCTACGAGCAGTACTTC. It specifies CASSGGQSSYEQYF. This rearrangement joins TRBV5-1 to TRBJ2-7, with 7 bases fitting TRBD1. This CDR3 has 14 residues. The V and J ends lost 4 bases and 0 bases, in that order; junction bases with no gene match: 4. CDR1 and CDR2 from the germline V gene are SGHRS and YFSETQ.

The chain has TRBV20-1 and TRBJ2-3; D may be TRBD1 (6 bases). Trimming stripped 6 bases from V and 5 bases from J, with 18 bases between. The germline gives CDR1 DFQATT, CDR2 SNEGSKA (reference sequence). The CDR3 length is 14 residues. The CDR3 spells CSATPKGVLDTQYF. The CDR3 region has the DNA TGCAGTGCAACCCCAAAGGGGGTATTAGATACGCAGTATTTT.

CDR3 sequence: CASSLVVGTGTYEQYF. CDR3 nucleotides: TGCGCCAGCAGCTTGGTCGTGGGGACAGGAACCTACGAGCAGTACTTC. The chain is built from TRBV5-1 and TRBJ2-7; 8 positions agree with TRBD1. V was clipped by 0 bases and J by 2 bases; unmatched bases: 7. CDR3 length equals 16 residues. CDR1 is SGHRS and CDR2 is YFSETQ in the germline V gene.

CDR3 sequence: CATSRVYLREETQYF. CDR3 coding DNA: TGTGCCACCAGCAGAGTTTATCTGCGGGAAGAGACCCAGTACTTC. The chain uses TRBV15 and TRBJ2-5; weak D call: TRBD2 (5 bases). Germline loops: CDR1 LNHNV, CDR2 YYDKDF (reference sequence). The CDR3 has 15 amino acids. Trimming took 1 base from V and 3 from J, leaving 12 bases between them.

The rearrangement uses TRBV12-3 or TRBV12-4 and TRBJ2-1; TRBD1 matches 10 bases. The CDR3 runs 15 residues. With V trimmed by 5 bases and J by 9 bases, 10 bases remained unmatched. Here the CDR3 reads CASSPRTGGGGEQFF. The CDR3 nucleotides are TGTGCCAGCAGTCCCCGGACAGGGGGAGGCGGTGAGCAGTTCTTC.

This clonotype has more than one count but fewer than ten. As DNA, the CDR3 is TGTGCCAGCAGCAAAGTAGCCTTTAGCATCAGACAGCCCTCTGGGGCCAACGTCCTGACTTTC. Protein: CASSKVAFSIRQPSGANVLTF. This chain joins TRBV21-1 and TRBJ2-6; the D segment call TRBD1 is taken from the table without a DNA check. TRBV21-1 is described as a pseudogene. The CDR3 contains 21 residues.

A few counts support this clonotype. V and J are TRBV5-1 and TRBJ2-3; D is ambiguous. The V and J ends lost 0 bases and 6 bases respectively, with 14 bases between them. Germline V gives CDR1 SGHRS, CDR2 YFSETQ. The CDR3 contains 15 residues. The CDR3 DNA reads as TGCGCCAGCAGCTTGGCACGGCTAGATGCTGATACGCAGTATTTT. It codes for CASSLARLDADTQYF.

J is TRBJ2-7 and V is TRBV4-2, with TRBD2 matching 8 bases. Per germline, CDR1 LGHNA and CDR2 YNFKEQ. The CDR3 spans 14 residues. J lost 5 bases, V lost 4 bases, and 7 bases had no gene match. CDR3 in amino acids: CASSLSGIINEQYF. The CDR3, as DNA: TGTGCCAGCAGCCTTAGCGGGATAATAAACGAGCAGTACTTC.

A few counts support this clonotype. The rearrangement joins TRBV15 to TRBJ2-1; 7 nucleotides match TRBD2. The CDR3 sequence is 15 residues long. Germline V gene data show CDR1 as LNHNV and CDR2 as YYDKDF (reference sequence). V lost 0 bases and J lost 3; bases outside the gene matches: 2. The CDR3 region is CATSRDGDYYNEQFF. In nucleotides, the CDR3 is TGTGCCACCAGCAGAGATGGGGACTACTACAATGAGCAGTTCTTC.

The chain couples TRBV11-2 to TRBJ2-4; possibly TRBD2 for D (6 bases). CDR1 and CDR2 (germline): SGHAT, FQNNGV. The CDR3 contains 20 residues. The ends were cut back, 1 base at V and 0 bases at J, with 22 bases in the middle. The CDR3 sequence is CASSLGGTSRAVLAKNIQYF. CDR3 DNA: TGTGCCAGCAGCTTAGGCGGGACCTCGAGGGCGGTACTAGCCAAAAACATTCAGTACTTC.

The chain uses TRBV5-1 and TRBJ1-5; D is unclear. Germline lookup yields CDR1 SGHRS and CDR2 YFSETQ. The CDR3 runs 17 residues. Trimming left V 4 bases short and J 5 bases short, with 22 bases between. The chain's CDR3 is CASSLFPLGLPHQPQHF. CDR3 DNA: TGCGCCAGCAGCCTCTTCCCACTGGGCCTTCCCCATCAGCCCCAGCATTTT.

This clonotype was observed a handful of times. The chain links TRBV20-1 to TRBJ2-7; 9 bases are a match to TRBD1. The V and J ends lost 5 bases and 6 bases, in that order; junction bases with no gene match: 5. Germline assignment: CDR1 DFQATT and CDR2 SNEGSKA (reference sequence). This CDR3 region has 12 residues. CDR3 sequence (DNA): TGCAGTGCTCGACAGGGGGTCGCCGAGCAGTACTTC. It encodes CSARQGVAEQYF.

The table lists this clonotype with a few counts. V usage is TRBV12-3 or TRBV12-4 and J usage is TRBJ2-1; 10 bases are shared with TRBD2. V trimming: 6 bases; J trimming: 9 bases; junction bases outside the gene matches: 14. This CDR3 is built from 16 residues. Written as DNA, the CDR3 is TGTGCCAGCAGCCCTGCGACAGCGGGAGGGCCGAGTGAGCAGTTCTTC. Amino acids: CASSPATAGGPSEQFF.

The V call is TRBV5-1, the J call TRBJ2-3; 12 positions agree with TRBD2. Unmatched junction bases numbered 9, after V lost 3 bases and J lost 1 base. Germline lookup yields CDR1 SGHRS and CDR2 YFSETQ. This CDR3 is built from 18 residues. The CDR3 bases are TGCGCCAGCAGCTCGGAGACTAGCGGGAGCTATGGCACAGATACGCAGTATTTT. It encodes CASSSETSGSYGTDTQYF. The full variable domain, completed using reference TRBV5-1 and TRBJ2-3, is KAGVTQTPRYLIKTRGQQVTLSCSPISGHRSVSWYQQTPGQGLQFLFEYFSETQRNKGNFPGRFSGRQFSNSRSEMNVSTLELGDSALYLCASSSETSGSYGTDTQYFGPGTRLTVL.